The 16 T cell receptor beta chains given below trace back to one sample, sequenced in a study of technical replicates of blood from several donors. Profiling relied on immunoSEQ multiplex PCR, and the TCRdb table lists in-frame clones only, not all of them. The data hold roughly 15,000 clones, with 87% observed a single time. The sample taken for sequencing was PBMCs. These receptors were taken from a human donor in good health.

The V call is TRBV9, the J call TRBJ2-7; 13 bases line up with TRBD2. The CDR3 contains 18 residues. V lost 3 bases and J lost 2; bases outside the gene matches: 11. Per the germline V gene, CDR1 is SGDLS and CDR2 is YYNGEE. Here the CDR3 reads CASSAGLAGVSGTYEQYF. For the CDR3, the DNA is TGTGCCAGCAGCGCCGGACTAGCGGGAGTCTCAGGAACCTACGAGCAGTACTTC.

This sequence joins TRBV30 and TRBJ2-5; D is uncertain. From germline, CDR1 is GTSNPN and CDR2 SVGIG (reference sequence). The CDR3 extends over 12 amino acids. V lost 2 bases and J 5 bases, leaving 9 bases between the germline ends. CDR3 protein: CAWSLIAETQYF. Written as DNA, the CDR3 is TGTGCCTGGAGTCTGATCGCGGAGACCCAGTACTTC.

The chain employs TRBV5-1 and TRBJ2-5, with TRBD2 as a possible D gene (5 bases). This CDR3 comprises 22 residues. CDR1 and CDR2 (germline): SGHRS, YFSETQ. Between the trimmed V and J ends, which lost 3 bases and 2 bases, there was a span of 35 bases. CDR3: CASSYRVQLLTGWATEQETQYF. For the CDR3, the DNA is TGCGCCAGCAGCTACCGGGTACAACTCTTGACGGGGTGGGCTACGGAACAAGAGACCCAGTACTTC.

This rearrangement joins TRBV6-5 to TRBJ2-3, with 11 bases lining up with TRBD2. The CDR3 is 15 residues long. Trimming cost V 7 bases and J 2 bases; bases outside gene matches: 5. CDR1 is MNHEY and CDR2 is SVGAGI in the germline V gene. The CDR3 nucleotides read TGTGCCAGCAATCGACTAGCGGGACTCACAGATACGCAGTATTTT. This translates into CASNRLAGLTDTQYF.

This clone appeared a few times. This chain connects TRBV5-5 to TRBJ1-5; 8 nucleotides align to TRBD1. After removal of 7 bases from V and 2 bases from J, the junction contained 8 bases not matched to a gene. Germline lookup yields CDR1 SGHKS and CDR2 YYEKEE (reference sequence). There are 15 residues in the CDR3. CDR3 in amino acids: CASDRTGLGNQPQHF. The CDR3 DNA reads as TGTGCCAGCGACCGGACAGGGCTCGGCAATCAGCCCCAGCATTTT. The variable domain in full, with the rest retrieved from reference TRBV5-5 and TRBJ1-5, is DAGVTQSPTHLIKTRGQQVTLRCSPISGHKSVSWYQQVLGQGPQFIFQYYEKEERGRGNFPDRFSARQFPNYSSELNVNALLLGDSALYLCASDRTGLGNQPQHFGDGTRLSIL.

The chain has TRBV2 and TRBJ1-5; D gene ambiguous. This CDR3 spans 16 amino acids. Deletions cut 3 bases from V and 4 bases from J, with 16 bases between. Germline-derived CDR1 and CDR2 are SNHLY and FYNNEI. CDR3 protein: CASSDVRGVGNQPQHF. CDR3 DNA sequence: TGTGCCAGCAGTGATGTTCGCGGGGTCGGAAATCAGCCCCAGCATTTT.

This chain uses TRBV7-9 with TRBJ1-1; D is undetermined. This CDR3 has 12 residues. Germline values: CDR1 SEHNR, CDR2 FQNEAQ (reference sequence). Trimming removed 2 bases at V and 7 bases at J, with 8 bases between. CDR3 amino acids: CASSLPQIEAFF. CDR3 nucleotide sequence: TGTGCCAGCAGCTTACCGCAGATTGAAGCTTTCTTT. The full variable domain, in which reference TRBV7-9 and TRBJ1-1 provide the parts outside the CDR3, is DTGVSQNPRHKITKRGQNVTFRCDPISEHNRLYWYRQTLGQGPEFLTYFQNEAQLEKSRLLSDRFSAERPKGSFSTLEIQRTEQGDSAMYLCASSLPQIEAFFGQGTRLTVV.

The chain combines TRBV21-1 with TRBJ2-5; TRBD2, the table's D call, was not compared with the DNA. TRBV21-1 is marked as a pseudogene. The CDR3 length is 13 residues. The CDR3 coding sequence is TGTGCCAGCAGCAAAGCCCCTCGGGAGACCCAGTACTTC. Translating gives CASSKAPRETQYF.

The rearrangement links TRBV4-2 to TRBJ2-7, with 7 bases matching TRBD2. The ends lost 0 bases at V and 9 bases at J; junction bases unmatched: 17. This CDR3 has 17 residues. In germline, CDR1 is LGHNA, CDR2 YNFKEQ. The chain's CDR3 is CASSQDGAEGGPQVQYF. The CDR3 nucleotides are TGTGCCAGCAGCCAAGATGGTGCGGAGGGAGGGCCTCAAGTGCAGTACTTC.

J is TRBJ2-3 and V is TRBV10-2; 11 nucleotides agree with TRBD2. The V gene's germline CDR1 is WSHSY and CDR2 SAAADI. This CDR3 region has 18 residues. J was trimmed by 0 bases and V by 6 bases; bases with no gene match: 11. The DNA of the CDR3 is TGCGCCAGCAGGGAACATCGGACTAGCGGGCGAAGCACAGATACGCAGTATTTT. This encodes CASREHRTSGRSTDTQYF.

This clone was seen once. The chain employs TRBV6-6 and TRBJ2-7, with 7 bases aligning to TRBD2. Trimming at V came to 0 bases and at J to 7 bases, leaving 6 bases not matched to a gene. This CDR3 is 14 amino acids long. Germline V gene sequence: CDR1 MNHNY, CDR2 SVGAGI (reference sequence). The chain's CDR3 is CASSYSAGVEEQYF. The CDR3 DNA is TGTGCCAGCAGTTACTCGGCGGGAGTGGAAGAGCAGTACTTC.

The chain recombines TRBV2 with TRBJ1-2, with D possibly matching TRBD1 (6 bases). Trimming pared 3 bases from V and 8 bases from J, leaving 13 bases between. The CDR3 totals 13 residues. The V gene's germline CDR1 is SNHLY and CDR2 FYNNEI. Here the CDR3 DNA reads TGTGCCAGCAGTGAGGTCCCGGGACACGGCTACACCTTC. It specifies CASSEVPGHGYTF.

CDR3 region: CASSSQGSYNEQFF. CDR3 in DNA: TGCGCCAGCAGCAGTCAGGGCTCCTACAATGAGCAGTTCTTC. This sequence joins TRBV5-1 and TRBJ2-1; D is perhaps TRBD1 (5 bases). The V end was cut by 4 bases, the J end by 0 bases, with 8 bases between. Germline CDR1 and CDR2: SGHRS and YFSETQ. CDR3 length equals 14 residues.

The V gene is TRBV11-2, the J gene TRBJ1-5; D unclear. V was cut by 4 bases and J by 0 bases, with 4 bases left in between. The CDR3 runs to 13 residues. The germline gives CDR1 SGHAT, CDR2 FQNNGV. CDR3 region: CASSSNSNQPQHF. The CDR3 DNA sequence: TGTGCCAGCAGCTCAAATAGCAATCAGCCCCAGCATTTT.

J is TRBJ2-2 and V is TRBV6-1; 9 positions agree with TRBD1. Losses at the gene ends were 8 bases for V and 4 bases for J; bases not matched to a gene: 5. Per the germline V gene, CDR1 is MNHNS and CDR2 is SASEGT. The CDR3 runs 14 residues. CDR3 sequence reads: CASARTGVTGELFF. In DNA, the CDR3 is TGTGCCAGCGCCCGGACAGGGGTCACCGGGGAGCTGTTTTTT.

Here the CDR3 reads CASSLGTYEQFF. In DNA, the CDR3 is TGTGCCAGCAGCCTCGGGACTTATGAGCAGTTCTTC. The chain uses TRBV9 and TRBJ2-1, with D possibly TRBD2 on 6 matching bases. Trimming removed 4 bases at V and 8 bases at J, with 10 bases between. Germline CDR1 and CDR2: SGDLS and YYNGEE. The length of the CDR3 is 12 residues.